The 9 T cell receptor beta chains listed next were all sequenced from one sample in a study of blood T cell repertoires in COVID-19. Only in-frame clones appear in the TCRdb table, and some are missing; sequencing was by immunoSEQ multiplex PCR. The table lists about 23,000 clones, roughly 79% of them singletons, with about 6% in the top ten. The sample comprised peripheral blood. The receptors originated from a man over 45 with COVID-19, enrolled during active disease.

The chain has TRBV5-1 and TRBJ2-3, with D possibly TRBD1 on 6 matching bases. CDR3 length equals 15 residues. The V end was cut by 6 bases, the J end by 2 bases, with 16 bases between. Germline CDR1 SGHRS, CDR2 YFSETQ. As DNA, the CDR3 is TGCGCCAGCACCGCCCGACAGGAACCCACAGATACGCAGTATTTT. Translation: CASTARQEPTDTQYF.

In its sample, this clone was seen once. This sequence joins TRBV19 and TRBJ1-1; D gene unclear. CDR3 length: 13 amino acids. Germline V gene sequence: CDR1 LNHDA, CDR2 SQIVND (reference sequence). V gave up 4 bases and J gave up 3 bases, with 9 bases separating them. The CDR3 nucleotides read TGTGCCAGTAGTAACAGAAAATACACTGAAGCTTTCTTT. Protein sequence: CASSNRKYTEAFF. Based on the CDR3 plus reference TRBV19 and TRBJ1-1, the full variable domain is DGGITQSPKYLFRKEGQNVTLSCEQNLNHDAMYWYRQDPGQGLRLIYYSQIVNDFQKGDIAEGYSVSREKKESFPLTVTSAQKNPTAFYLCASSNRKYTEAFFGQGTRLTVV.

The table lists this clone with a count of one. The CDR3 loop reads CATQRSRGRERDEQFF. The CDR3 DNA is TGTGCCACGCAGAGGTCTCGGGGGCGGGAGCGGGATGAGCAGTTCTTC. The chain carries TRBV7-9 and TRBJ2-1; a weak D match, TRBD2 (7 bases). Germline V gene data show CDR1 as SEHNR and CDR2 as FQNEAQ (reference sequence). The CDR3 extends over 16 amino acids. Trimming pared 10 bases from V and 8 bases from J, leaving 27 bases between. The entire variable domain, with the rest obtained from reference TRBV7-9 and TRBJ2-1, is as follows: DTGVSQNPRHKITKRGQNVTFRCDPISEHNRLYWYRQTLGQGPEFLTYFQNEAQLEKSRLLSDRFSAERPKGSFSTLEIQRTEQGDSAMYLCATQRSRGRERDEQFFGPGTRLTVL.

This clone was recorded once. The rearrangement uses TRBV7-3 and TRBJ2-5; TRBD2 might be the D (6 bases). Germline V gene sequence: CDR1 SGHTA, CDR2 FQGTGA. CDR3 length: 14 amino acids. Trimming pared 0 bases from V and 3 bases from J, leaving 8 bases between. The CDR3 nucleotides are TGTGCCAGCAGCTTAACGGGGGGAGAAGAGACCCAGTACTTC. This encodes CASSLTGGEETQYF.

The CDR3 DNA follows: TGTGCCAGCAGTTCCTGGACGGGAAACACCGGGGAGCTGTTTTTT. The encoded protein is CASSSWTGNTGELFF. V gene TRBV28 combines with J gene TRBJ2-2, with D tentatively TRBD2 (5 bases). Trimming left V 4 bases short and J 2 bases short, with 11 bases between. Per germline, CDR1 MDHEN and CDR2 SYDVKM. This CDR3 has 15 residues.

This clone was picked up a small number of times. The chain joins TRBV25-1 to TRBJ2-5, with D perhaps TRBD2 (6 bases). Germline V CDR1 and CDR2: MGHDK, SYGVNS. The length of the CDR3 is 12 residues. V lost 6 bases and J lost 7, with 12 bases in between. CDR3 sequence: CASRGTGWTQYF. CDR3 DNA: TGTGCCAGCAGGGGGACTGGGTGGACCCAGTACTTC.

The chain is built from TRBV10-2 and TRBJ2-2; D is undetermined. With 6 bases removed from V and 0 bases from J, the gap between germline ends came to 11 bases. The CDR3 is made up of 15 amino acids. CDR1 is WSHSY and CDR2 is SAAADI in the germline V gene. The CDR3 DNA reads TGCGCCAGCAGCGACTCGTTCGCGAACACCGGGGAGCTGTTTTTT. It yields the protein CASSDSFANTGELFF.

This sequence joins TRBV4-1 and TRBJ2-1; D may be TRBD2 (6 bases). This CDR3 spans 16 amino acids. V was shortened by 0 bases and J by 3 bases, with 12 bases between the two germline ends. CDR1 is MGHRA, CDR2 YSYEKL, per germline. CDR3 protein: CASSQDYGSLYNEQFF. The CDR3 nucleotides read TGCGCCAGCAGCCAAGATTACGGGAGTCTCTACAATGAGCAGTTCTTC.

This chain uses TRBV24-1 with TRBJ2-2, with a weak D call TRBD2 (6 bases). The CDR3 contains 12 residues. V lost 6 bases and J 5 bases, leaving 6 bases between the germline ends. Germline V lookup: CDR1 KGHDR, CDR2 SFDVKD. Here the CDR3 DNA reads TGTGCCACCAGTCGGGAGACCGGGGAGCTGTTTTTT. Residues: CATSRETGELFF.